The T cell receptor beta chain described here comes from a study of identical twins. This clonotype was counted only a few times. Its antigen is undetermined. The germline CDR1 and CDR2 sequences are MDHEN and SYDVKM. There are 16 residues in the CDR3. Trimming took off 7 bases at V and 0 bases at J, with 16 bases between the two ends. Study findings and constraints: Cord blood beta clonotypes that were abundant carried fewer insertions, and memory repertoires showed no such trend. Sequences that were out-of-frame, alpha and twin-shared displayed an excess of low generation probability. The study reached conclusions through statistical analysis that was cross-sectional, not following the same donors.

A template switching step contributed a universal primer site, while unique molecular identifiers were present in the cDNA. TCRdb re-called the 5' RACE reads with MiXCR, one entry per CDR3 protein. The sample holds 500,000 to 550,000 distinct CDR3 sequences, approximately 20% seen once. The data were also submitted as part of a second study, on yellow fever vaccine responses in identical twins.

Source material: CD4+ T cells sorted from blood. V usage is TRBV28 and J usage is TRBJ1-3; possible D gene TRBD1, 5 bases. This receptor was taken from a woman younger than 35 in good health. The CDR3 DNA sequence: TGTGCCAGCACGCGATCCGGGGCCAACTCTGGAAACACCATATATTTT. Protein product: CASTRSGANSGNTIYF.